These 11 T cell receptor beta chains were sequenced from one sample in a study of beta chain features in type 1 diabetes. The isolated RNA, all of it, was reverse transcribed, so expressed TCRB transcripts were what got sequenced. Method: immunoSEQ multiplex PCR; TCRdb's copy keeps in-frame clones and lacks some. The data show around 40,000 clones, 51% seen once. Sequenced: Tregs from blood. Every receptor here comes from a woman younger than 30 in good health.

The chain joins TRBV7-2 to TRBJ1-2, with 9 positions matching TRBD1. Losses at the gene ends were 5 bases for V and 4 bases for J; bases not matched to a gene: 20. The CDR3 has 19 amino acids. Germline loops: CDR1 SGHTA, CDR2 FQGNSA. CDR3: CASSDHPGTGIRMGYGYTF. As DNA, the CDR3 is TGTGCCAGCAGCGACCACCCAGGGACAGGGATTAGAATGGGCTATGGCTACACCTTC.

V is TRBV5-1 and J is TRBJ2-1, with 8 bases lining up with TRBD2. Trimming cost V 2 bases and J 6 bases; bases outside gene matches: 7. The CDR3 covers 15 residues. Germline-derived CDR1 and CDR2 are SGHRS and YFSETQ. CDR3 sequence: CASSFTSGVSNEQFF. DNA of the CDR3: TGCGCCAGCAGCTTCACTAGCGGAGTTTCCAATGAGCAGTTCTTC.

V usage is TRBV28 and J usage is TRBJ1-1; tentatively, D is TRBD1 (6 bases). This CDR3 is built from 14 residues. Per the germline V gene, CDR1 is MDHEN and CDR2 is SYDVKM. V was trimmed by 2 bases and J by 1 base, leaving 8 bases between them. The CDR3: CASSLGQKNTEAFF. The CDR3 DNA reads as TGTGCCAGCAGTTTAGGACAGAAGAACACTGAAGCTTTCTTT.

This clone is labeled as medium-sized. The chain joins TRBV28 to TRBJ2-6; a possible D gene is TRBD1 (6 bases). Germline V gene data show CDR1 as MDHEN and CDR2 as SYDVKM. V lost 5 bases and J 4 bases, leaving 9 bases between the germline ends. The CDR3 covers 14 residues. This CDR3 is CASSPGVGANVLTF. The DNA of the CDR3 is TGTGCCAGCAGTCCAGGGGTCGGGGCCAACGTCCTGACTTTC.

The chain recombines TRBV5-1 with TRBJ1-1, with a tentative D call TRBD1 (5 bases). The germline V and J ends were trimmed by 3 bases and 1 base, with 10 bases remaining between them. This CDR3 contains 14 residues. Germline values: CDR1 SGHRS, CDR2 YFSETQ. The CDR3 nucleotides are TGCGCCAGCAGCTCCTTTACAGGGAACACTGAAGCTTTCTTT. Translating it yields CASSSFTGNTEAFF.

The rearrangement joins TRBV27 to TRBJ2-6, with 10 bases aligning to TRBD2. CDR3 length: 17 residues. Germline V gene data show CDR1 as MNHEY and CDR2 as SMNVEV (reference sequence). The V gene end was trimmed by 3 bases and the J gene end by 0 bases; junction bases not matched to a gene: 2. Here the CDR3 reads CASSFASGGSGANVLTF. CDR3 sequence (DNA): TGTGCCAGCAGTTTTGCTAGCGGGGGCTCTGGGGCCAACGTCCTGACTTTC.

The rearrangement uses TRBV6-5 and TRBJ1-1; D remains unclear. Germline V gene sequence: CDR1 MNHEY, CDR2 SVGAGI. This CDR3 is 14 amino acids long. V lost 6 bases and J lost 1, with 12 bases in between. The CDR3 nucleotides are TGTGCCAGCAGGGTCGGCGGTTCGAACACTGAAGCTTTCTTT. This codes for CASRVGGSNTEAFF.

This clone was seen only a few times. CDR3 in DNA: TGTGCCAGCCCCGGGACTAGCGGGAGGGCCGAGTTCAATGAGCAGTTCTTC. This sequence encodes CASPGTSGRAEFNEQFF. V is TRBV27 and J is TRBJ2-1; 16 positions match TRBD2. There are 17 residues in the CDR3. Germline trimming cut 8 bases from V and 6 bases from J; bases unmatched to any gene: 10. Germline assignment: CDR1 MNHEY and CDR2 SMNVEV (reference sequence).

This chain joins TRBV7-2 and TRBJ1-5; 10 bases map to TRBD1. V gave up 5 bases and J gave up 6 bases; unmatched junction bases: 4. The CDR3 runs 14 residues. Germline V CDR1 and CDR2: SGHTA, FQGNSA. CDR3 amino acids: CASSGQGEGQPQHF. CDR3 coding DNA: TGTGCCAGCAGCGGACAGGGGGAGGGTCAGCCCCAGCATTTT.

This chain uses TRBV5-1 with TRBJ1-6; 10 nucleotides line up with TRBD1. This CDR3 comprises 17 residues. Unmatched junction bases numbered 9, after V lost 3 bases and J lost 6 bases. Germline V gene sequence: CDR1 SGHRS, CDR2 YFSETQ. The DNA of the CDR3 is TGCGCCAGCAGCTCCCGGGACAGGGGTAGACCTAATTCACCCCTCCACTTT. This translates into CASSSRDRGRPNSPLHF.

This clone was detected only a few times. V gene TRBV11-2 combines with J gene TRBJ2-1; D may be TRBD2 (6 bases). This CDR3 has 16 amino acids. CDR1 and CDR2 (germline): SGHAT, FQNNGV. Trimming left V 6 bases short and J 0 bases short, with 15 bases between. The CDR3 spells CASRQLAFSSYNEQFF. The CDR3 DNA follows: TGTGCCAGCAGACAACTAGCATTCTCCTCCTACAATGAGCAGTTCTTC.